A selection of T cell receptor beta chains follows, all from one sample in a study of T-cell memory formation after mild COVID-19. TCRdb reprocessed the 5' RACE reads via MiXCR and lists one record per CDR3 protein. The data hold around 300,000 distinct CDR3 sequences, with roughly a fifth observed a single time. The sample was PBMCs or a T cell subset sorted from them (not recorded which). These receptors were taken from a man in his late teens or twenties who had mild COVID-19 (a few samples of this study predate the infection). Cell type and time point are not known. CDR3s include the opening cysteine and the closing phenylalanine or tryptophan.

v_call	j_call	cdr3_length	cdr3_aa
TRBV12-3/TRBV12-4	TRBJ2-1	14	CASGLAGGRNEQFF
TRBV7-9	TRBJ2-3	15	CASSDGLAGADTQYF
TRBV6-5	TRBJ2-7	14	CASTLTGSRVEQYF
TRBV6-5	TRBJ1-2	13	CASSYSGSYGYTF
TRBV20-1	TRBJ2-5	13	CSPQTRSQETQYF
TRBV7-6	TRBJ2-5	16	CASSAEERGRWETQYF
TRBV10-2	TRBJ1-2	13	CASSDRVDYGYTF
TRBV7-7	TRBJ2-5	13	CASSPSGQGTQYF
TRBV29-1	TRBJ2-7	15	CSVELVAGASYEQYF
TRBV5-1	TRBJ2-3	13	CASSPGNTDTQYF
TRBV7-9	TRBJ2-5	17	CASSLVSGGAYGETQYF
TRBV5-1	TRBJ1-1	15	CASSLTPGVFAEAFF
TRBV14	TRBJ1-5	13	CASSQGLGQPQHF
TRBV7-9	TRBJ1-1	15	CASSPRAGQYTEAFF
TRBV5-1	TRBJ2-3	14	CASRSGTSTDTQYF
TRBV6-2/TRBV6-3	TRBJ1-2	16	CASRRTGRYANYGYTF
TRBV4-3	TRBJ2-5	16	CASSQGAGYPQETQYF
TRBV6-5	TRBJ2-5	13	CASSYLAKETQYF
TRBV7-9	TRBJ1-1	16	CASSPDADRPNTEAFF
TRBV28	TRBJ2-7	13	CASSLGPALRQYF
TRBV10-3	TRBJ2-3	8	CAGNTQYF
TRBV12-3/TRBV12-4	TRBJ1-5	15	CASSPTPYSNQPQHF
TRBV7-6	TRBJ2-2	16	CASSLVARGDTGELFF
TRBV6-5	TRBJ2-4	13	CASSYGGRGVQYF
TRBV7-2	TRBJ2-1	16	CASSLVSLSSRNEQFF
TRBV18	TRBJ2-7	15	CASSRTSGSSYEQYF
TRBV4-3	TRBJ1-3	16	CASSQGDKASGNTIYF
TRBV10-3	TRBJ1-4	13	CAISERDNEKLFF
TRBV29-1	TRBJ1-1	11	CSVVSATEAFF
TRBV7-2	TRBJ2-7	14	CASSFRGPPYEQYF
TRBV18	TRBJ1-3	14	CASSGQNYGNTIYF
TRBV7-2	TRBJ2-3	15	CASTLPGGRTDTQYF
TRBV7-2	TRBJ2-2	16	CASSGLKGASTGELFF
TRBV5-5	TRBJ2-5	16	CASSLSLAGGQETQYF
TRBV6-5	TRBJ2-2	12	CASSPAAGELFF
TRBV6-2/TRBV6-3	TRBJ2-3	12	CASSYGQGTVYF
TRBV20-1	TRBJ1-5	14	CSARRDRGGQPQHF
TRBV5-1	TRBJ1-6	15	CASSLGQGPSRDFHF
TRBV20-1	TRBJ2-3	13	CSARGGAADTQYF
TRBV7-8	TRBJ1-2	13	CASNEGGNYGYTF
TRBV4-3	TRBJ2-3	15	CASSQDYRGGDTQYF
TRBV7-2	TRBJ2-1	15	CASSPQRGGPNEQFF
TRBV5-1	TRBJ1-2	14	CASSEQDVNYGYTF
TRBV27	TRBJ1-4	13	CASRLTGWGKLFF